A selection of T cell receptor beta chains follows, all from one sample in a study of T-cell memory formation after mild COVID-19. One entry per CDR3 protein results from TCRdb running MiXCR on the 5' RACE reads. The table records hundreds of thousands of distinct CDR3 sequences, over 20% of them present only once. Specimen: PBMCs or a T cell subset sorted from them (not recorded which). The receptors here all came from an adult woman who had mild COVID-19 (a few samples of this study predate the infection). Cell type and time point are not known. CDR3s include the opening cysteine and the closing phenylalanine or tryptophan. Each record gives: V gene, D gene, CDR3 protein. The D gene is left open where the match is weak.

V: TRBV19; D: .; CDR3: CASSILAFPIEAFF
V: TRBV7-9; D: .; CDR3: CASSIGTETYEQYF
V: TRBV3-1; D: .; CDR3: CASTRGGYGYTF
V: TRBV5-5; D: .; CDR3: CASSRGTVGYNEQFF
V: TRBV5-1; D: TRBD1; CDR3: CASSSDRLYTF
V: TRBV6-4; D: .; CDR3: CASSEKFVGPYEQYF
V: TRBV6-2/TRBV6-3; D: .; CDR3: CASSYSVGAPGANVLTF
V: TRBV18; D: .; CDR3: CASSLFRDTRGNEQFF
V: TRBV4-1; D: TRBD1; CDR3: CASSPPTGFNYGYTF
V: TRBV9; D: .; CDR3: CASSPRSGPYEQYF
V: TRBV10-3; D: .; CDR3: CAISPDGSQRNIQYF
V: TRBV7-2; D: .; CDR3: CASSSLGSYNEQFF
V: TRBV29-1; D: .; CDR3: CSVAGRMNTEAFF
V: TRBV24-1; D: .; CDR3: CATSDYQNTEAFF
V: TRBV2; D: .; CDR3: CASNEVPGGTQYF
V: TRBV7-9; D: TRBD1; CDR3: CASSSEDRGAYEQYF
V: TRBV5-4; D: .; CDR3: CASSSANSAGYTF
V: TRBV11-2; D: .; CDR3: CASTPLGKDSQETQYF
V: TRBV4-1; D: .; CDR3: CASSRDVFQETQYF
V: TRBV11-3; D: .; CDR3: CASSLFSGGTYEQYF
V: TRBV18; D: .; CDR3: CASSFLEATQYF
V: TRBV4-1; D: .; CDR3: CASSQAQATYEQYF
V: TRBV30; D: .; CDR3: CAWDYHTDTQYF
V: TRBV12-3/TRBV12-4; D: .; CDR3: CASTIIPTEAFF
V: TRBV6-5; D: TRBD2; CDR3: CASSYRRGGSKNEQFF
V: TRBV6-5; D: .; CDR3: CASRRRDEGYTF
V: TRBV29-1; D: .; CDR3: CSVGQGGGQPQHF
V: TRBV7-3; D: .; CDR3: CASSPTRQSEAFF
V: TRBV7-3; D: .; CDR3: CASSLGTSRTQYF
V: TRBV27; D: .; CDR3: CASSPGFLSTYEQYF
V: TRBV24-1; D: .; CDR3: CATSDSRGGGKETQYF
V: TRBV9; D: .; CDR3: CASSVGGEYWNGEAFF
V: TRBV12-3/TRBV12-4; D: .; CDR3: CASSPSGPYNEQFF
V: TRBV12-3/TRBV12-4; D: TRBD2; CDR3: CASSSPGLHTDTQYF
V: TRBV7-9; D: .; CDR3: CASSLGVTARGETQYF
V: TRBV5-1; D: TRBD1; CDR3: CASSWGTGSPYEQYF
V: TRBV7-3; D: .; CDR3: CASSLIPTRGVGTEAFF
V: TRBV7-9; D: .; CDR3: CASSFQTVNTEAFF
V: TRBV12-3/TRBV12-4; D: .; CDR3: CASSFGENEQFF
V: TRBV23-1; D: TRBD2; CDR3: CASRLSRASGNSYEQYF
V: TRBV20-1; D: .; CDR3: CSASLRIAMETQYF
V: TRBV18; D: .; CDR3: CASSPGAYQPQHF